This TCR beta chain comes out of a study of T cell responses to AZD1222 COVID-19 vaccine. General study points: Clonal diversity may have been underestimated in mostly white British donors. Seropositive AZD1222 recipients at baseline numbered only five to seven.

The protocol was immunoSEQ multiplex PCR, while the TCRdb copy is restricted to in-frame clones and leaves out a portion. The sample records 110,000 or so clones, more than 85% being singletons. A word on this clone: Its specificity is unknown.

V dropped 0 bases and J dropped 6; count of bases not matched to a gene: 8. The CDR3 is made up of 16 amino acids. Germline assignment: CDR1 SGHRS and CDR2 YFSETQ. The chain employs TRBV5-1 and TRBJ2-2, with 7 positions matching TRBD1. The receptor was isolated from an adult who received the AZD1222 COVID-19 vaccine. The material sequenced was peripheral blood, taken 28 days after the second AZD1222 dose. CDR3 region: CASSLVSRGRSGELFF. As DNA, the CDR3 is TGCGCCAGCAGCTTGGTGTCAAGGGGGCGGTCCGGGGAGCTGTTTTTT.